This T cell receptor beta chain was recovered during a study of memory CD4+ T cells and cytomegalovirus serostatus. The overall study: Of the healthy Belgian adults, 8 to 10 were CMV seropositive and more than 20 seronegative.

The protocol was immunoSEQ multiplex PCR, while the TCRdb copy is restricted to in-frame clones and leaves out a portion. The sample yields approximately 50,000 clones, around 82% seen once. Single viable CD3+CD4+CD8-CD45RO+ cells were sorted as the memory CD4+ T cells. Trimming left V 1 base short and J 0 bases short, with 6 bases between. The CDR3 length is 14 residues. The germline V gene encodes CDR1 SGHNT and CDR2 YYREEE (reference sequence). Sequenced material: memory CD4+ T cells from blood. The sequence was collected from an adult in good health and CMV-seronegative. This chain joins TRBV5-4 and TRBJ2-3; tentatively, D is TRBD2 (5 bases). Written as DNA, the CDR3 is TGTGCCAGCAGCTTGAGGACTAGCACAGATACGCAGTATTTT. Residues: CASSLRTSTDTQYF.